The sequence of this T cell receptor beta chain was determined in a study of shared clonotypes between healthy human individuals. For the study at large: Those who served as donors were a couple of women and a few men between the ages of 18 and 49.

Data came from immunoSEQ multiplex PCR; TCRdb stores just in-frame clones and leaves some out. The data hold roughly 1.4 million clones, with 97% to 99% observed a single time. Note on this clone: This specimen includes other DNA sequences encoding the same CDR3.

Sequencing used naive CD4+ T cells sorted from blood. This sample's subset: CD45RA+ positively selected. The sequence was obtained from a man aged 30 to 39 in good health.

CDR3 in amino acids: CASSTGTGNTGELFF. The CDR3 DNA follows: TGTGCCAGCAGCACCGGGACAGGGAACACCGGGGAGCTGTTTTTT. The V gene is TRBV7-3, the J gene TRBJ2-2; TRBD1 agrees at 8 bases. The CDR3 loop spans 15 amino acids. The germline gives CDR1 SGHTA, CDR2 FQGTGA. V dropped 5 bases and J dropped 1; count of bases not matched to a gene: 3.